These T cell receptor beta chains were read from a single sample in a study of blood T cell repertoires in COVID-19. Assay: immunoSEQ multiplex PCR; the TCRdb copy retains only in-frame clones and omits some. The sample holds some 50,000 clones, 89% seen once. The sample taken for sequencing was peripheral blood. The receptor source for this set is a man aged 55 to 69 with acute or convalescent COVID-19. The CDR3 runs from the conserved cysteine through the conserved F or W. A D gene is named only where the DNA matches it firmly. Not all rows give a size; the values are once, few, many and, for expanded clones, a class.

>-|TRBV3-1/TRBV3-2|TRBJ1-1|-
CASSQVSGGANTEAFF
TGTGCCAGCAGCCAAGTTAGCGGGGGCGCGAACACTGAAGCTTTCTTT
>-|TRBV11-2|TRBJ2-2|-
CASSPPAGTGELFF
TGTGCCAGCAGCCCTCCGGCAGGCACCGGGGAGCTGTTTTTT
>-|TRBV30|TRBJ1-1|TRBD1
CAWSGDRGRRAFF
TGTGCCTGGAGCGGGGACAGGGGGCGCCGAGCTTTCTTT
>-|TRBV6-6|TRBJ2-5|TRBD1
CASSYSYRGTEETQYF
TGTGCCAGCAGTTACTCTTACAGGGGAACCGAAGAGACCCAGTACTTC
>-|TRBV18|TRBJ2-1|TRBD1
CASSPTGGAEQFF
TGTGCCAGCTCACCGACAGGGGGAGCCGAGCAGTTCTTC
>-|TRBV4-1|TRBJ1-6|TRBD1
CASSQDRGPDSPLHF
TGCGCCAGCAGCCAAGACAGGGGGCCTGATTCACCCCTCCACTTT
>-|TRBV4-1|TRBJ1-5|-
CASSQAPGWDQPQHF
TGCGCCAGCAGCCAAGCCCCAGGGTGGGATCAGCCCCAGCATTTT
>-|TRBV3-1/TRBV3-2|TRBJ2-5|TRBD2
CASSQRLAGVQETQYF
TGTGCCAGCAGCCAGAGACTAGCGGGGGTCCAAGAGACCCAGTACTTC
>-|TRBV6-5|TRBJ1-5|-
CASSFTGFQPQHF
TGTGCCAGCAGTTTCACAGGGTTTCAGCCCCAGCATTTT
>-|TRBV19|TRBJ2-3|TRBD1
CASSIGDSPDTQYF
TGTGCCAGTAGTATAGGGGACAGTCCAGATACGCAGTATTTT
>-|TRBV6-2/TRBV6-3|TRBJ2-7|-
CASSHLRFPSYEQYF
TGTGCCAGCAGTCACCTGCGGTTTCCCTCCTACGAGCAGTACTTC
>-|TRBV27|TRBJ2-7|TRBD1
CASVGGTFTGTGEQYF
TGTGCCAGCGTAGGAGGAACCTTTACCGGGACAGGCGAGCAGTACTTC
>-|TRBV6-6|TRBJ2-7|TRBD1
CASSGQAYEQYF
TGTGCCAGCAGCGGACAGGCCTACGAGCAGTACTTC
>-|TRBV2|TRBJ1-6|TRBD1
CASSEVEGQKTWSYNSPLHF
TGTGCCAGCAGTGAAGTGGAGGGACAGAAGACTTGGAGCTATAATTCACCCCTCCACTTT
>-|TRBV6-5|TRBJ2-3|-
CASSYGQSSTDTQYF
TGTGCCAGCAGTTACGGGCAGTCTAGCACAGATACGCAGTATTTT
>-|TRBV19|TRBJ1-5|TRBD1
CASSSPRDRGSRDNQPQHF
TGTGCCAGTAGTAGCCCCCGGGACAGGGGGAGTCGGGACAATCAGCCCCAGCATTTT
>-|TRBV15|TRBJ2-7|TRBD1
CATSGRGQGIEQYF
TGTGCCACCAGCGGGAGGGGACAGGGGATCGAGCAGTACTTC
>-|TRBV6-6|TRBJ1-1|TRBD1
CASSSTRTGYMSEAFF
TGTGCCAGCAGTTCCACCAGGACAGGGTATATGTCTGAAGCTTTCTTT
>once|TRBV2|TRBJ1-5|TRBD1
CASKGQLNQPQHF
TGTGCCAGCAAGGGACAGTTAAATCAGCCCCAGCATTTT
>-|TRBV7-9|TRBJ2-3|-
CASSLLGAADTQYF
TGTGCCAGCAGCCTTCTGGGGGCGGCAGATACGCAGTATTTT
>-|TRBV3-1/TRBV3-2|TRBJ2-4|-
CASSPRVPPFLQYF
TGTGCCAGCAGCCCGCGGGTCCCTCCCTTCCTTCAGTACTTC
>-|TRBV19|TRBJ1-2|-
CASSIIQGYGYTF
TGTGCCAGTAGTATAATACAGGGCTATGGCTACACCTTC
>-|TRBV27|TRBJ2-1|TRBD2
CASSSSTSPYNEQFF
TGTGCCAGCAGTTCCTCGACTAGCCCCTACAATGAGCAGTTCTTC
>-|TRBV11-2|TRBJ1-4|-
CASSFRGSTNEKLFF
TGTGCCAGCAGCTTTCGGGGGTCAACTAATGAAAAACTGTTTTTT
>-|TRBV6-6|TRBJ2-3|-
CASKSGGDYTDTQYF
TGTGCCAGCAAGTCGGGGGGCGATTACACAGATACGCAGTATTTT
>-|TRBV19|TRBJ1-2|-
CASSTQQGRTSSNYGYTF
TGTGCCAGTAGTACTCAACAAGGACGGACAAGTTCTAACTATGGCTACACCTTC
>-|TRBV5-4|TRBJ2-2|TRBD1
CASRVLDREEAGELFF
TGTGCCAGCAGGGTACTGGACAGGGAGGAGGCCGGGGAGCTGTTTTTT
>-|TRBV10-3|TRBJ2-5|TRBD2
CAIKLGQLAGDQETQYF
TGTGCCATCAAACTGGGCCAACTAGCGGGGGACCAAGAGACCCAGTACTTC
>few|TRBV9|TRBJ1-2|TRBD1
CASSVAPGQGDYGYTF
TGTGCCAGCAGCGTAGCTCCTGGACAGGGGGACTATGGCTACACCTTC
>-|TRBV25-1|TRBJ1-4|-
CASGRRGEKLFF
TGTGCCAGTGGACGGAGGGGAGAAAAACTGTTTTTT
>-|TRBV5-1|TRBJ2-7|-
CASSAGQNYEQYF
TGCGCCAGCAGCGCCGGACAGAACTACGAGCAGTACTTC
>-|TRBV5-6|TRBJ1-1|-
CASSFRRGTEAFF
TGTGCCAGCAGCTTTCGCCGGGGTACTGAAGCTTTCTTT
>-|TRBV5-1|TRBJ2-3|-
CASSSGRGFLRHTDTQYF
TGCGCCAGCAGCTCCGGCAGGGGTTTTCTTCGGCACACAGATACGCAGTATTTT
>-|TRBV5-4|TRBJ1-4|TRBD1
CASSLQGAGKLFF
TGTGCCAGCAGTTTACAGGGGGCGGGAAAACTGTTTTTT
>-|TRBV19|TRBJ2-6|TRBD1
CASNLRQGTGANVLTF
TGTGCCAGTAATTTGAGACAGGGGACCGGGGCCAACGTCCTGACTTTC
>-|TRBV18|TRBJ1-4|TRBD1
CASSPPGQLGEKLFF
TGTGCCAGCTCACCGCCGGGACAGTTAGGGGAAAAACTGTTTTTT
>-|TRBV9|TRBJ1-3|-
CASSDRLTSSGNTIYF
TGTGCCAGCAGCGACCGACTAACAAGCTCTGGAAACACCATATATTTT
>few|TRBV28|TRBJ1-3|-
CASSSPEGSGNTIYF
TGTGCCAGCAGTTCCCCCGAGGGATCTGGAAACACCATATATTTT
>-|TRBV20-1|TRBJ1-3|-
CSAPYGNTIYF
TGCAGTGCTCCCTATGGAAACACCATATATTTT
>-|TRBV11-2|TRBJ2-1|TRBD1
CASSRSDRDEQFF
TGTGCCAGCAGCCGATCCGACAGGGATGAGCAGTTCTTC